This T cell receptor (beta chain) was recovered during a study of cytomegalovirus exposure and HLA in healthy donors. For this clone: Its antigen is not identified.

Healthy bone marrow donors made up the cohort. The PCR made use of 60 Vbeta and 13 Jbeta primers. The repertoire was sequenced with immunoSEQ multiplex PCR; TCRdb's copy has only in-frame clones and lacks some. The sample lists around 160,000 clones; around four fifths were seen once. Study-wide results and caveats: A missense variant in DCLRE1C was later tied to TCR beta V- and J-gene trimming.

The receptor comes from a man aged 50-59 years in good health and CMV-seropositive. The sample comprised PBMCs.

The CDR3, as DNA: TGCAGCGTTGAAGAGACAGGGGTTGAAGCTTTCTTT. Protein sequence: CSVEETGVEAFF. The rearrangement uses TRBV29-1 and TRBJ1-1; TRBD1 matches at 8 bases. This CDR3 contains 12 residues. Germline CDR1 SQVTM, CDR2 ANQGSEA. The J segment lost 7 bases and the V segment lost 0 bases, leaving 1 base of the junction unmatched.